This is a list of T cell receptor beta chains from one sample in a study of human T cells and chemical hapten exposure. TCRdb used MiXCR to reprocess the RACE reads, holding one entry per CDR3 protein. The sample holds roughly 46,000 distinct CDR3 sequences; less than 4.5% are singletons and the top ten take less than 6%. Sequenced material: whole blood. The receptors derive from a human donor in good health. Some clones in this sample may be carry-over from other donors' samples. Each CDR3 is given with its conserved first and last residue. The D gene is left open where the match is weak. Rows give clone size only sometimes, using once, few, many, or a class for an expanded clone.

CDR3: CASSRVGRQGPDTQYF
DNA: TGCGCCAGCAGCCGAGTGGGGCGACAGGGCCCAGATACGCAGTATTTT
J: TRBJ2-3
D: TRBD1
size: many
V: TRBV4-1

CDR3: CSVYRGVNTEAFF
DNA: TGCAGCGTTTACAGGGGCGTGAACACTGAAGCTTTCTTT
J: TRBJ1-1
D: TRBD1
size: many
V: TRBV29-1

CDR3: CASSLWPGAASQPQHF
DNA: TGTGCCAGCAGCTTATGGCCGGGGGCTGCAAGCCAGCCCCAGCATTTT
J: TRBJ1-5
D: .
size: .
V: TRBV7-8

CDR3: CATRDHAEDEQYF
DNA: TGCGCCACCAGGGATCACGCGGAGGACGAGCAGTACTTC
J: TRBJ2-7
D: .
size: few
V: TRBV10-1

CDR3: CASSASLSQPQHF
DNA: TGCGCCAGCAGTGCTTCCTTAAGCCAGCCCCAGCATTTT
J: TRBJ1-5
D: .
size: many
V: TRBV5-1

CDR3: CASAGTRADTQYF
DNA: TGTGCCAGCGCCGGGACTAGAGCAGATACGCAGTATTTT
J: TRBJ2-3
D: TRBD2
size: many
V: TRBV2

CDR3: CASSFVFRGPFCEQYF
DNA: TGTGCCAGCAGTTTTGTGTTCAGGGGGCCCTTCTGCGAGCAGTACTTC
J: TRBJ2-7
D: TRBD1
size: .
V: TRBV28

CDR3: CASSPDRGLTYEQYF
DNA: TGTGCCAGCAGCCCGGACAGGGGGTTAACCTACGAGCAGTACTTC
J: TRBJ2-7
D: TRBD1
size: few
V: TRBV6-1

CDR3: CASSLPVRHSDTGELFF
DNA: TGTGCCAGCAGCTTGCCCGTTCGGCATTCGGACACCGGGGAGCTGTTTTTT
J: TRBJ2-2
D: .
size: many
V: TRBV7-9

CDR3: CASNGGSKAFF
DNA: TGTGCCAGCAATGGGGGGAGTAAAGCTTTCTTT
J: TRBJ1-1
D: .
size: few
V: TRBV28

CDR3: CASKYRGGGFATDTQYF
DNA: TGTGCCAGCAAGTACAGGGGTGGTGGTTTCGCCACAGATACGCAGTATTTT
J: TRBJ2-3
D: TRBD1
size: few
V: TRBV2

CDR3: CASSLPHGTSGEESNTGELFF
DNA: TGTGCCAGCAGTCTTCCTCACGGGACTAGCGGGGAGGAGTCCAACACCGGGGAGCTGTTTTTT
J: TRBJ2-2
D: TRBD2
size: .
V: TRBV12-3/TRBV12-4

CDR3: CASIGWTGAPPAGNTIYF
DNA: TGTGCCAGCATTGGATGGACAGGGGCGCCGCCGGCCGGAAACACCATATATTTT
J: TRBJ1-3
D: TRBD1
size: few
V: TRBV28

CDR3: CASSSGLAGAYEQYF
DNA: TGTGCCAGCAGTTCGGGACTAGCGGGAGCCTACGAGCAGTACTTC
J: TRBJ2-7
D: TRBD2
size: many
V: TRBV27

CDR3: CASSLPHQAGFMNTEAFF
DNA: TGTGCCAGCAGTTTACCTCACCAGGCGGGATTCATGAACACTGAAGCTTTCTTT
J: TRBJ1-1
D: .
size: .
V: TRBV28

CDR3: CASSLQQINTGELFF
DNA: TGTGCCAGCAGTTTACAACAGATTAACACCGGGGAGCTGTTTTTT
J: TRBJ2-2
D: .
size: .
V: TRBV12-3/TRBV12-4

CDR3: CASSLNWPVGGRTYEQYF
DNA: TGTGCCAGCAGCTTAAACTGGCCAGTGGGCGGGAGAACCTACGAGCAGTACTTC
J: TRBJ2-7
D: TRBD2
size: many
V: TRBV28

CDR3: CASNVQRGEETQYF
DNA: TGTGCCAGCAACGTACAAAGGGGGGAGGAGACCCAGTACTTC
J: TRBJ2-5
D: .
size: many
V: TRBV28

CDR3: CASSLWREGNNEQFF
DNA: TGTGCCAGCAGTTTATGGCGGGAGGGAAACAATGAGCAGTTCTTC
J: TRBJ2-1
D: TRBD2
size: many
V: TRBV28

CDR3: CATRSGLNTEAFF
DNA: TGTGCCACTAGGTCGGGACTCAACACTGAAGCTTTCTTT
J: TRBJ1-1
D: .
size: few
V: TRBV6-5

CDR3: CSALAGAYEQYF
DNA: TGCAGTGCTCTTGCAGGGGCCTACGAGCAGTACTTC
J: TRBJ2-7
D: .
size: .
V: TRBV20-1

CDR3: CASSLRQGYGYTF
DNA: TGTGCCAGCAGCCTACGACAGGGCTATGGCTACACCTTC
J: TRBJ1-2
D: TRBD1
size: many
V: TRBV3-1

CDR3: CASSFRAVPLLLGNQPQHF
DNA: TGTGCCAGCAGTTTTCGGGCAGTTCCGCTTCTTTTGGGCAATCAGCCCCAGCATTTT
J: TRBJ1-5
D: .
size: few
V: TRBV28

CDR3: CASSFGGGRLVFYNEQFF
DNA: TGTGCCAGCAGTTTCGGGGGCGGGAGACTTGTTTTCTACAATGAGCAGTTCTTC
J: TRBJ2-1
D: .
size: few
V: TRBV27

CDR3: CASSPRGLAVMNGTQYF
DNA: TGTGCCAGCAGCCCCCGGGGTCTAGCGGTAATGAATGGTACGCAGTATTTT
J: TRBJ2-3
D: TRBD2
size: .
V: TRBV11-2

CDR3: CASKALDARASGYTF
DNA: TGTGCCAGCAAGGCCCTCGATGCCAGGGCGTCTGGCTACACCTTC
J: TRBJ1-2
D: .
size: .
V: TRBV25-1

CDR3: CASSRDRANTEAFF
DNA: TGTGCCAGCAGCCGCGACAGGGCGAACACTGAAGCTTTCTTT
J: TRBJ1-1
D: TRBD1
size: few
V: TRBV6-5

CDR3: CSVEGTDTEAFF
DNA: TGCAGCGTTGAAGGGACAGACACTGAAGCTTTCTTT
J: TRBJ1-1
D: .
size: many
V: TRBV29-1

CDR3: CASRITGAETQYF
DNA: TGTGCCAGTAGGATTACAGGGGCGGAGACCCAGTACTTC
J: TRBJ2-5
D: TRBD1
size: many
V: TRBV19

CDR3: CASVGGTSQPDTQYF
DNA: TGTGCCAGCGTTGGGGGGACCAGTCAACCAGATACGCAGTATTTT
J: TRBJ2-3
D: .
size: many
V: TRBV28

CDR3: CASSLRRGATSGNGEQFF
DNA: TGTGCCAGCAGTTTACGACGGGGGGCGACTAGCGGGAACGGTGAGCAGTTCTTC
J: TRBJ2-1
D: TRBD2
size: many
V: TRBV11-2

CDR3: CASKIGQGNQPQHF
DNA: TGTGCCAGCAAGATAGGACAGGGCAATCAGCCCCAGCATTTT
J: TRBJ1-5
D: TRBD1
size: .
V: TRBV12-3/TRBV12-4

CDR3: CASSVAGGPQETQYF
DNA: TGTGCCAGCAGCGTAGCGGGAGGGCCGCAGGAGACCCAGTACTTC
J: TRBJ2-5
D: TRBD2
size: many
V: TRBV9

CDR3: CASSDTPGGSTYEQYF
DNA: TGTGCCAGCAGCGACACCCCTGGCGGGAGCACCTACGAGCAGTACTTC
J: TRBJ2-7
D: TRBD2
size: many
V: TRBV7-8

CDR3: CSPPKGGPEQYF
DNA: TGCAGTCCCCCAAAGGGAGGGCCCGAGCAGTACTTC
J: TRBJ2-7
D: TRBD2
size: many
V: TRBV20-1

CDR3: CSVEDGSGANVLTF
DNA: TGCAGCGTAGAGGACGGCTCTGGGGCCAACGTCCTGACTTTC
J: TRBJ2-6
D: .
size: many
V: TRBV29-1

CDR3: CASSHSRKYGYTF
DNA: TGTGCCAGCAGCCATTCCCGGAAATATGGCTACACCTTC
J: TRBJ1-2
D: .
size: .
V: TRBV14